Here is one TCR beta chain with its context. The entry originates in a study of shared clonotypes between healthy human individuals. Assay used: immunoSEQ multiplex PCR; TCRdb lists only in-frame clones, some missing. The table has more than 550,000 clones, 90% seen once. Trimming took off 4 bases at V and 5 bases at J, with 9 bases between the two ends. Germline CDR1 reads KGHSY; CDR2 reads FQNENV. This CDR3 has 13 residues. Sequenced sample: memory CD8+ T cells from PBMCs. Subset defined: CD45RO+ cells pooled with CCR7-negative TemRA cells. V and J are TRBV16 and TRBJ1-5; TRBD1 might be the D (6 bases). The clonotype was recovered from a man between 18 and 29 years old in good health. Some clones in this sample may be carry-over from other donors' samples. As DNA, the CDR3 is TGTGCCAGCAGCCGCGGGGGCGATCAGCCCCAGCATTTT. Protein sequence: CASSRGGDQPQHF. The complete variable domain, with remaining parts taken from reference TRBV16 and TRBJ1-5, reads GEEVAQTPKHLVRGEGQKAKLYCAPIKGHSYVFWYQQVLKNEFKFLISFQNENVFDETGMPKERFSAKCLPNSPCSLEIQATKLEDSAVYFCASSRGGDQPQHFGDGTRLSIL.